This T cell receptor beta chain was recorded in a study of CD8 T cells in ankylosing spondylitis. Points from the study as a whole: Apparently characteristic of ankylosing spondylitis blood was a TCR beta motif (about eight highly homologous variants). In peripheral blood, disease-linked CD8+ clones occurred at relatively low frequencies. Matched ankylosing spondylitis synovial fluid reportedly contained a significantly enriched population of disease-linked clones. Earlier work had already found some motif variants in reactive arthritis synovial fluid and blood.

A word on this clonotype: Antigen: not known. The junction departs from the called germline gene at one end, perhaps through a read error.

CDR1 and CDR2 from the germline V gene are SGHAT and FQNNGV. The CDR3 is made up of 12 amino acids. Molecular-barcoded quantitative 5'-RACE produced these TCR beta libraries. TCRdb reprocessed the 5' RACE reads via MiXCR and lists one record per CDR3 protein. Seen here are 200,000 to 250,000 distinct CDR3 sequences, approximately 20% observed once, and the top ten hold approximately 46%. Source material: blood, either unsorted or a sorted T cell fraction (not recorded which). This rearrangement joins TRBV11-2 to TRBJ2-5, with D hard to call. This clonotype was obtained from a male donor with ankylosing spondylitis. CDR3 region: CASSFLTGPTDF. The CDR3 nucleotides are TGTGCCAGCAGCTTCCTAACGGGCCCGACCGACTTC.